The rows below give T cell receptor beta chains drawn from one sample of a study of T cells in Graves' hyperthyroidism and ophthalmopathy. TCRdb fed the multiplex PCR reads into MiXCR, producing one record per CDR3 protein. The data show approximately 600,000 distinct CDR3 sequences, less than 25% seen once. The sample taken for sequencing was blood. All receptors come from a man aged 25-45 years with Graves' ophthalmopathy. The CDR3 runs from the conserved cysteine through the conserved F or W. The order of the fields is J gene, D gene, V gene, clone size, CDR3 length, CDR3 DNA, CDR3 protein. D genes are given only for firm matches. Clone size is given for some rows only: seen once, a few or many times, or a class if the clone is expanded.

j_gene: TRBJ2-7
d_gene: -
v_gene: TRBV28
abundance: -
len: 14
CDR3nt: TGTGCCAGCAGGGAGGGTCGGGGTACCTACGAGCAGTACTTC
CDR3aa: CASREGRGTYEQYF

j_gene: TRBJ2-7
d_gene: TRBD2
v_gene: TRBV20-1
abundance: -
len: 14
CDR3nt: TGCAGTGCTAGAGGGAATGCGGGAGACTCCGAGCAGTACTTC
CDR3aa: CSARGNAGDSEQYF

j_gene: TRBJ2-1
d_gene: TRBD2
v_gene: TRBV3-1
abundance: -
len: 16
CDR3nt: TGTGCCAGCAGCCGTATATTGACTAGCGGCCTTGGTGAGCAGTTCTTC
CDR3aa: CASSRILTSGLGEQFF

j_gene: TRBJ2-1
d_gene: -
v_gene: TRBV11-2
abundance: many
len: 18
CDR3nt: TGTGCCAGCAGCCTGCGGGACAGGGCACTAGCGGGGTACAATGAGCAGTTCTTC
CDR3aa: CASSLRDRALAGYNEQFF

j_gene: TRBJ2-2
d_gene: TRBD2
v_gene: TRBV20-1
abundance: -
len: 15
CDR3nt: TGCAGTGCTAGGGGAGCGGGAGAGAAAACCGGGGAGCTGTTTTTT
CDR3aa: CSARGAGEKTGELFF

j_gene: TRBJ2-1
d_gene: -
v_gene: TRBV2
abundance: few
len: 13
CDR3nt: TGTGCCAGCAACCGGGACTCCGACAATGAGCAGTTCTTC
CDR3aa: CASNRDSDNEQFF

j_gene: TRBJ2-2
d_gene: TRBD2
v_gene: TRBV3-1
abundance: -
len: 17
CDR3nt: TGTGCCAGCAGCCAAGCTAGCGGGATGTTGAACACCGGGGAGCTGTTTTTT
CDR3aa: CASSQASGMLNTGELFF

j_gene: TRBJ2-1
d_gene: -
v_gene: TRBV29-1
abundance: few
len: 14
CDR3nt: TGCAGCGTTGAAGGAGACGGGGACTACAATGAGCAGTTCTTC
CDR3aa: CSVEGDGDYNEQFF

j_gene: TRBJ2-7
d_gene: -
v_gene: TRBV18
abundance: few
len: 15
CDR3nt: TGTGCCAGCTCACCACCGGGCAGGGGTAACTACGAGCAGTACTTC
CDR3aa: CASSPPGRGNYEQYF

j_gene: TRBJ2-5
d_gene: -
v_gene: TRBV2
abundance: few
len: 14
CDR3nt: TGTGCCAGCAGCCTTGGGGCGGTACGAGAGACCCAGTACTTC
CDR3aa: CASSLGAVRETQYF

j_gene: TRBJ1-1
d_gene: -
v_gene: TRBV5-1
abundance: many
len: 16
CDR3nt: TGCGCCAGCAGCCCGGTGCGTTCGGGTGTCGACACTGAAGCTTTCTTT
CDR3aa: CASSPVRSGVDTEAFF

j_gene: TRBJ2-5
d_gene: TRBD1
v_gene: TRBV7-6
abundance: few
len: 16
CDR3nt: TGTGCCAGCAGCCCACGAGGGACAGGGACCGATCAGACCCAGTACTTC
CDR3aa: CASSPRGTGTDQTQYF

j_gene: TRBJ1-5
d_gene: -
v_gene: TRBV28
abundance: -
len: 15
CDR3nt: TGTGCCAGCAGCTCTAGCCGGGACGCCAGCAGGGCCCAGCATTTT
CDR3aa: CASSSSRDASRAQHF

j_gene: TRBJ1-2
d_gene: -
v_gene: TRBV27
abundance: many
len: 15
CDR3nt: TGTGCCAGCAGGGCAGACAGGCAAACCATCTATGGCTACACCTTC
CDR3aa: CASRADRQTIYGYTF

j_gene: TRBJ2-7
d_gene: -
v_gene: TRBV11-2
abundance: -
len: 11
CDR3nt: TGTGCCAGCTCCATGGAAGGGGAGCAGTACTTC
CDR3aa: CASSMEGEQYF

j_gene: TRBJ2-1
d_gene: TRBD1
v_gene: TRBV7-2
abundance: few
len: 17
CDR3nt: TGTGCCAGCAGCTTAGAAGGAGGGACAGGGGTTCGGAATGAGCAGTTCTTC
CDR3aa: CASSLEGGTGVRNEQFF

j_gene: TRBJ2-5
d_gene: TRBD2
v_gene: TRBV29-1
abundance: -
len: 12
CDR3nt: TGCAGCGTCGGACTAGCCCAAGAGACCCAGTACTTC
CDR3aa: CSVGLAQETQYF